This TCR beta chain originates from a study of response to subunit inactivated influenza vaccine. This clonotype was seen only a few times. The CDR3 covers 12 residues. J was trimmed by 13 bases and V by 3 bases; bases with no gene match: 8. The germline CDR1 and CDR2 sequences are LGHDT and YNNKEL (reference sequence). Via MiXCR, TCRdb re-called the RT-PCR reads, giving one row per CDR3 protein. The repertoire holds hundreds of thousands of distinct CDR3 sequences, with roughly 14% as singletons. The rearrangement joins TRBV3-1 to TRBJ1-2; 7 nucleotides match TRBD1. Material: PBMCs from blood, obtained roughly 12 days after vaccination. This TCR came from a man aged 50-60 years who received an inactivated influenza vaccine. The CDR3 region is CASSHRQGELTF. The CDR3, as DNA: TGTGCCAGCAGCCACCGACAGGGTGAGCTCACCTTC.